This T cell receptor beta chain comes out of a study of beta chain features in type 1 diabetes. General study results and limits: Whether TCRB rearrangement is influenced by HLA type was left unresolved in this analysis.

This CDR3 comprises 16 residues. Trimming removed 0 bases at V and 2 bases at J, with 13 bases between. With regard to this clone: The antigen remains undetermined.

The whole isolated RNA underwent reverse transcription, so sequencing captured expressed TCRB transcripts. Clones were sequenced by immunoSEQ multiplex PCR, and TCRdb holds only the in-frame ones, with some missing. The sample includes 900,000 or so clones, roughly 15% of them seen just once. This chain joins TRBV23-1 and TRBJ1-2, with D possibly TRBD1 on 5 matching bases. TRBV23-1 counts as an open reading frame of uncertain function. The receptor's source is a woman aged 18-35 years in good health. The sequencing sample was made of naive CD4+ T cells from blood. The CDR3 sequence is CASSQSVRGPNYGYTF. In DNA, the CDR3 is TGCGCCAGCAGTCAATCGGTCCGGGGACCGAACTATGGCTACACCTTC.